The 15 T cell receptor beta chains presented below share a single source sample, sequenced in a study of blood T cell repertoires in COVID-19. Measured with immunoSEQ multiplex PCR; TCRdb has only the in-frame clones, and not every one. In the table there are approximately 70,000 clones, roughly 82% of which are singletons. The specimen was peripheral blood. Receptors were obtained from a human donor in a cohort sampled during active COVID-19.

The J gene is TRBJ2-3, the V gene TRBV5-4; D gene uncertain. Trimming stripped 2 bases from V and 4 bases from J, with 14 bases between. From germline, CDR1 is SGHNT and CDR2 YYREEE (reference sequence). The CDR3 covers 15 residues. As DNA, the CDR3 is TGTGCCAGCAGCTTTGAACAGCATAGTGCAGATACGCAGTATTTT. Protein: CASSFEQHSADTQYF.

The V call is TRBV15, the J call TRBJ1-5; 7 bases fit TRBD1. This CDR3 comprises 15 residues. V dropped 1 base and J dropped 7; count of bases not matched to a gene: 7. Looked up from germline, CDR1 is LNHNV and CDR2 is YYDKDF (reference sequence). The CDR3: CATSRVLDRLQPQHF. Written as DNA, the CDR3 is TGTGCCACCAGCAGAGTTCTGGACAGGCTGCAGCCCCAGCATTTT.

The chain combines TRBV7-9 with TRBJ1-2, with a possible D match to TRBD1 (5 bases). Trimming cost V 6 bases and J 11 bases, with 13 bases left between them. The CDR3 is made up of 11 amino acids. Germline-derived CDR1 and CDR2 are SEHNR and FQNEAQ (reference sequence). CDR3 bases: TGTGCCAGCAGGGAGGGGATCCTATACACCTTC. Translating it yields CASREGILYTF.

The V call is TRBV20-1, the J call TRBJ1-5; the D is unclear. The germline V gene has CDR1 DFQATT and CDR2 SNEGSKA (reference sequence). The CDR3 runs 14 residues. The V and J ends lost 3 bases and 6 bases respectively, with 15 bases between them. The CDR3 here is CSASTGIGSQPQHF. The CDR3, as DNA: TGCAGTGCTAGTACGGGGATTGGGTCTCAGCCCCAGCATTTT.

The gene calls are TRBV6-5 and TRBJ2-1; 7 nucleotides line up with TRBD1. The ends lost 5 bases at V and 9 bases at J; junction bases unmatched: 13. The CDR3 is made up of 15 amino acids. Germline CDR1 is MNHEY and CDR2 is SVGAGI. The CDR3 DNA reads TGTGCCAGCAGTACGGGACAGACTGGCGAGGGTGAGCAGTTCTTC. This sequence encodes CASSTGQTGEGEQFF.

V is TRBV19 and J is TRBJ2-7; no reliable D call. The CDR3 covers 15 residues. With 5 bases removed from V and 0 bases from J, the gap between germline ends came to 14 bases. Germline assignment: CDR1 LNHDA and CDR2 SQIVND (reference sequence). For the CDR3, the DNA is TGTGCCAGTAGTCCCGGGTCTTGGAGCTCCTACGAGCAGTACTTC. It is translated as CASSPGSWSSYEQYF. The whole variable domain, filled in from reference TRBV19 and TRBJ2-7, reads DGGITQSPKYLFRKEGQNVTLSCEQNLNHDAMYWYRQDPGQGLRLIYYSQIVNDFQKGDIAEGYSVSREKKESFPLTVTSAQKNPTAFYLCASSPGSWSSYEQYFGPGTRLTVT.

The V call is TRBV4-2, the J call TRBJ2-6; D is unclear. Trimming cost V 4 bases and J 0 bases, with 7 bases left between them. Germline V gene lookup returns CDR1 LGHNA and CDR2 YNFKEQ. The CDR3 extends over 15 amino acids. The CDR3 is CASSPLFSGANVLTF. CDR3 coding DNA: TGTGCCAGCAGCCCCCTATTCTCTGGGGCCAACGTCCTGACTTTC.

The chain has TRBV12-3 or TRBV12-4 and TRBJ1-3; 7 bases line up with TRBD1. CDR3 length equals 13 residues. V shed 6 bases, J shed 7 bases, and the junction held 6 bases outside the gene matches. CDR3 nucleotides: TGTGCCAGCAGCCAGGGACAGAGGAACACCATATATTTT. The encoded protein is CASSQGQRNTIYF.

V and J are TRBV30 and TRBJ1-1, with D possibly being TRBD1 (6 bases). The CDR3 consists of 13 residues. V lost 7 bases and J lost 0, with 12 bases in between. The germline CDR1 and CDR2 sequences are GTSNPN and SVGIG (reference sequence). Here the CDR3 reads CASKRGLNTEAFF. The CDR3 DNA reads TGTGCCTCTAAAAGGGGGTTGAACACTGAAGCTTTCTTT.

This clone was recorded a few times. J is TRBJ2-1 and V is TRBV11-2; D is unresolved. This CDR3 comprises 13 residues. V lost 0 bases and J 10 bases, leaving 10 bases between the germline ends. Germline CDR1 reads SGHAT; CDR2 reads FQNNGV. The CDR3 protein is CASSLDFPSEQFF. CDR3 sequence (DNA): TGTGCCAGCAGCTTAGATTTCCCTTCGGAGCAGTTCTTC.

The V call is TRBV30, the J call TRBJ2-3; tentative D call: TRBD2 (6 bases). From germline, CDR1 is GTSNPN and CDR2 SVGIG (reference sequence). The V end was cut by 4 bases, the J end by 3 bases, with 11 bases between. There are 13 residues in the CDR3. CDR3 coding DNA: TGTGCCTGGACGGGAGCCCAGACAGATACGCAGTATTTT. It specifies CAWTGAQTDTQYF.

This chain joins TRBV2 and TRBJ1-1, with D unresolved. Per the germline V gene, CDR1 is SNHLY and CDR2 is FYNNEI. Trimming took off 6 bases at V and 7 bases at J, with 9 bases between the two ends. The CDR3 length is 11 residues. In nucleotides, the CDR3 is TGTGCCAGCAGGCGGGAGGGTGAAGCTTTCTTT. This encodes CASRREGEAFF. The whole variable domain, filled in from reference TRBV2 and TRBJ1-1, reads EPEVTQTPSHQVTQMGQEVILRCVPISNHLYFYWYRQILGQKVEFLVSFYNNEISEKSEIFDDQFSVERPDGSNFTLKIRSTKLEDSAMYFCASRREGEAFFGQGTRLTVV.

The chain uses TRBV6-2 or TRBV6-3 and TRBJ1-1; a possible D gene is TRBD1 (5 bases). Per germline, CDR1 MNHEY and CDR2 SVGEGT. The CDR3 has 13 residues. The ends were cut back, 6 bases at V and 3 bases at J, with 11 bases in the middle. CDR3 in amino acids: CASSRGGDTEAFF. DNA for the CDR3: TGTGCCAGCAGCCGAGGAGGGGACACTGAAGCTTTCTTT.

V gene TRBV3-1 (or the pseudogene TRBV3-2) combines with J gene TRBJ2-6; D remains unclear. There are 14 residues in the CDR3. The V end lost 1 base, the J end lost 4 bases, and 5 bases lay between the germline ends. Germline assignment: CDR1 LGHDT and CDR2 YNNKEL (reference sequence). CDR3 region: CASSQGGGANVLTF. The CDR3 nucleotides are TGTGCCAGCAGCCAAGGAGGCGGGGCCAACGTCCTGACTTTC.

The CDR3 DNA reads as TGTGCCAGCAGCGGGACTAGCGGCACAGATACGCAGTATTTT. Translating it yields CASSGTSGTDTQYF. The J gene is TRBJ2-3, the V gene TRBV9; 9 nucleotides match TRBD2. CDR1 and CDR2 from the germline V gene are SGDLS and YYNGEE. The junction had 0 bases not matched to a gene; V was cut back by 3 bases and J by 1 base. The CDR3 runs 14 residues.